This record covers a single T cell receptor beta chain. What it binds is not known. Produced via immunoSEQ multiplex PCR; TCRdb's table is partial and in-frame only. The sample has roughly 92,000 clones, over 85% seen once. The data belong to a study of siplizumab effects on memory and regulatory T cells. Germline CDR1 reads MDHEN; CDR2 reads SYDVKM. There are 12 residues in the CDR3. V was clipped by 5 bases and J by 9 bases, with 13 bases between them. Notes on the study in general: Unstimulated subsets accounted for the mapping of only a minor share of the clones that were alloreactive. Naive T cells looked more diverse than memory cells, and they looked like major contributors to the alloresponse. With siplizumab, mappable alloreactive CD4+ clones averaged around 71% Treg-derived, versus more than 25% in controls.

Sequencing used non-Treg CD4+ T cells sorted from blood. This sequence originates from a human donor in good health. The chain carries TRBV28 and TRBJ1-2; maybe TRBD1 (5 bases). The CDR3 spells CASSTPQGSYTF. CDR3 coding DNA: TGTGCCAGCAGTACGCCCCAGGGTAGCTACACCTTC.